Listed here are 22 T cell receptor beta chains from one sample, sequenced in a study of HIV-infected patients and healthy controls. TCRdb processed the 5' RACE reads anew with MiXCR; each CDR3 protein has one entry. The top ten hold more than 1.4% of the sample, which has roughly 68,000 distinct CDR3 sequences, less than 20% seen once. What was sequenced was CD4+ T cells from blood. These receptors were obtained from a human donor in good health.

This clonotype was detected only a few times. The V and J genes are TRBV19 and TRBJ1-6; D gene ambiguous. The CDR3 sequence is 13 residues long. V lost 4 bases and J 6 bases, leaving 7 bases between the germline ends. Per the germline V gene, CDR1 is LNHDA and CDR2 is SQIVND (reference sequence). The CDR3 DNA sequence: TGTGCCAGTAGTACAAGACCTAATTCACCCCTCCACTTT. It encodes CASSTRPNSPLHF. The full variable domain, completed using reference TRBV19 and TRBJ1-6, is DGGITQSPKYLFRKEGQNVTLSCEQNLNHDAMYWYRQDPGQGLRLIYYSQIVNDFQKGDIAEGYSVSREKKESFPLTVTSAQKNPTAFYLCASSTRPNSPLHFGNGTRLTVT.

This clonotype showed up many times. J is TRBJ2-1 and V is TRBV20-1; 7 bases line up with TRBD2. The V and J ends lost 5 bases and 8 bases, in that order; junction bases with no gene match: 12. This CDR3 is 14 amino acids long. Germline V gives CDR1 DFQATT, CDR2 SNEGSKA (reference sequence). CDR3 residues: CSAQSGNTLDEQFF. In nucleotides, the CDR3 is TGCAGTGCTCAGAGCGGGAATACGCTCGATGAGCAGTTCTTC.

The chain is built from TRBV3-1 and TRBJ1-1, with D unresolved. Trimming removed 1 base from V and 3 bases from J, with 3 bases in between. Germline assignment: CDR1 LGHDT and CDR2 YNNKEL (reference sequence). This CDR3 contains 12 residues. The CDR3 DNA reads as TGTGCCAGCAGCCAAGTTGACACTGAAGCTTTCTTT. Protein product: CASSQVDTEAFF.

The table lists this clonotype with many counts. The chain employs TRBV24-1 and TRBJ2-7; D call uncertain. Germline CDR1 reads KGHDR; CDR2 reads SFDVKD. The CDR3 is 13 amino acids. The germline V and J ends were trimmed by 8 bases and 6 bases, with 16 bases remaining between them. CDR3 protein: CATNLCPTCEQYF. The DNA of the CDR3 is TGTGCCACCAATCTCTGTCCTACCTGCGAGCAGTACTTC.

In its sample, this clonotype was seen many times. The J gene is TRBJ2-3, the V gene TRBV29-1; D may be TRBD1 (6 bases). Between the trimmed V and J ends, which lost 7 bases and 11 bases, there was a span of 25 bases. The germline V gene has CDR1 SQVTM and CDR2 ANQGSEA. The CDR3 is made up of 14 amino acids. Written as DNA, the CDR3 is TGCAGCGCCACACAGGGCCCTACATTACTTGAGCAGTATTTT. Its protein product is CSATQGPTLLEQYF.

This clonotype was counted only a few times. The J gene is TRBJ1-3, the V gene TRBV12-3 or TRBV12-4; the D gene is possibly TRBD1 (6 bases). The V end lost 5 bases, the J end lost 7 bases, and 18 bases lay between the germline ends. The CDR3 extends over 15 amino acids. Here the CDR3 DNA reads TGTGCCAGCAGTATCTCGCTGGGACAAAGGAACACCATATATTTT. It is translated as CASSISLGQRNTIYF.

The chain carries TRBV18 and TRBJ1-2; D gene unclear. CDR3 size: 13 residues. Deletions cut 2 bases from V and 4 bases from J, with 8 bases between. CDR1 is KGHSH, CDR2 LQKENI, per germline. The chain's CDR3 is CASSPTASYGYTF. The CDR3 coding sequence is TGTGCCAGCTCACCAACAGCCTCCTATGGCTACACCTTC.

Ten or more counts support this clonotype. The chain joins TRBV6-5 to TRBJ2-7, with TRBD2 identical over 7 bases. The ends lost 8 bases at V and 1 base at J; junction bases unmatched: 8. This CDR3 has 14 residues. Germline loops: CDR1 MNHEY, CDR2 SVGAGI. The CDR3 sequence: CASQTSKFSYEQYF. CDR3 coding DNA: TGTGCCAGCCAGACTAGCAAGTTTTCCTACGAGCAGTACTTC.

This clonotype was seen ten or more times. The V and J genes are TRBV29-1 and TRBJ1-1; D perhaps matches TRBD1 (6 bases). V lost 6 bases to trimming and J lost 4 bases, with 18 bases between them. Germline lookup yields CDR1 SQVTM and CDR2 ANQGSEA. This CDR3 has 14 amino acids. As DNA, the CDR3 is TGCAGCGTCGGTGGGGGACACCTACTCACTGAAGCTTTCTTT. Encoded protein: CSVGGGHLLTEAFF.

This clonotype was counted between two and nine times. The chain couples TRBV11-2 to TRBJ1-4, with D unresolved. V gave up 3 bases and J gave up 7 bases, with 6 bases separating them. Germline V gene sequence: CDR1 SGHAT, CDR2 FQNNGV. The length of the CDR3 is 12 residues. The CDR3 bases are TGTGCCAGCAGCTTTATCGGTGAAAAACTGTTTTTT. Amino acids: CASSFIGEKLFF.

This clonotype was recorded at least ten times. This sequence joins TRBV11-2 and TRBJ2-1; 7 bases are shared with TRBD2. Germline lookup yields CDR1 SGHAT and CDR2 FQNNGV. This CDR3 is 14 amino acids long. V lost 3 bases to trimming and J lost 2 bases; unmatched junction nucleotides: 1. The CDR3 loop is CASSFSGPYNEQFF. DNA of the CDR3: TGTGCCAGCAGCTTTAGCGGGCCCTACAATGAGCAGTTCTTC.

This clonotype showed up many times. The rearrangement links TRBV24-1 to TRBJ2-3; 7 nucleotides match TRBD2. With V trimmed by 0 bases and J by 1 base, 9 bases remained unmatched. The CDR3 contains 18 residues. Germline V gene lookup returns CDR1 KGHDR and CDR2 SFDVKD. CDR3 nucleotides: TGTGCCACCAGTGATTTGCGGGCTAGCGGTGCGGGCACAGATACGCAGTATTTT. This sequence encodes CATSDLRASGAGTDTQYF.

This clonotype was picked up a small number of times. The chain is built from TRBV6-5 and TRBJ1-1; D not certain. The CDR3 covers 12 residues. V lost 6 bases, J lost 2 bases, and 7 bases lay in between. Germline values: CDR1 MNHEY, CDR2 SVGAGI. CDR3 coding DNA: TGTGCCAGCAGCCACAGTAACACTGAAGCTTTCTTT. It is translated as CASSHSNTEAFF.

The chain uses TRBV11-2 and TRBJ2-2; TRBD2 matches at 7 bases. Germline CDR1 SGHAT, CDR2 FQNNGV. J was trimmed by 2 bases and V by 5 bases; bases with no gene match: 11. The CDR3 has 17 residues. The CDR3 nucleotides are TGTGCCAGCAGCGAGAAACCGACTAGCAGTAACACCGGGGAGCTGTTTTTT. Protein: CASSEKPTSSNTGELFF.

This clonotype was observed at least ten times. The chain carries TRBV7-3 and TRBJ2-1; 7 nucleotides match TRBD1. Per germline, CDR1 SGHTA and CDR2 FQGTGA. This CDR3 has 13 residues. Trimming at V came to 7 bases and at J to 8 bases, leaving 8 bases not matched to a gene. Written as DNA, the CDR3 is TGTGCCAGCACGAAGGGGGCGAGGGATGAGCAGTTCTTC. This sequence encodes CASTKGARDEQFF.

There are many counts of this clonotype. The V call is TRBV30, the J call TRBJ2-3; possible D gene TRBD2, 5 bases. The CDR3 totals 13 residues. Germline-derived CDR1 and CDR2 are GTSNPN and SVGIG (reference sequence). V lost 2 bases, J lost 2 bases, and 8 bases lay in between. The CDR3 loop reads CAWSTGNTDTQYF. The CDR3 nucleotides read TGTGCCTGGAGTACCGGGAACACAGATACGCAGTATTTT.

This clonotype showed up many times. This chain links TRBV27 with TRBJ1-3; D is undetermined. Trimming pared 5 bases from V and 0 bases from J, leaving 5 bases between. This CDR3 has 13 amino acids. The germline V gene encodes CDR1 MNHEY and CDR2 SMNVEV (reference sequence). CDR3 bases: TGTGCCAGCAGTACATTCTCTGGAAACACCATATATTTT. Amino acids: CASSTFSGNTIYF.

The chain carries TRBV10-3 and TRBJ2-1, with 7 bases that match TRBD1. This CDR3 has 12 amino acids. Germline assignment: CDR1 ENHRY and CDR2 SYGVKD. Losses at the gene ends were 10 bases for V and 8 bases for J; bases not matched to a gene: 8. The CDR3 is CATRGMGDEQFF. The CDR3 region has the DNA TGTGCCACCAGGGGGATGGGAGATGAGCAGTTCTTC.

This clonotype has a count of ten or more. The chain recombines TRBV27 with TRBJ1-3, with D possibly matching TRBD1 (5 bases). Per the germline V gene, CDR1 is MNHEY and CDR2 is SMNVEV (reference sequence). Trimming shortened V by 3 bases and J by 4 bases, and 13 bases separated the two germline ends. The CDR3 is 15 amino acids. The CDR3 is CASSFREGAGNTIYF. In DNA, the CDR3 is TGTGCCAGCAGTTTCCGCGAAGGGGCCGGAAACACCATATATTTT.

The V gene is TRBV6-6, the J gene TRBJ1-2; TRBD1 might be the D (6 bases). Trimming took off 0 bases at V and 3 bases at J, with 11 bases between the two ends. The CDR3 is 15 amino acids. Germline loops: CDR1 MNHNY, CDR2 SVGAGI (reference sequence). CDR3 nucleotides: TGTGCCAGCAGTTACTCTTTGGGACAAGACTATGGCTACACCTTC. It translates to CASSYSLGQDYGYTF.

The chain links TRBV12-3 or TRBV12-4 to TRBJ2-7, with 7 nucleotides matching TRBD1. Unmatched junction bases numbered 4, after V lost 3 bases and J lost 2 bases. This CDR3 region has 14 residues. In nucleotides, the CDR3 is TGTGCCAGCAGTTTCACGACAGGGCCCTACGAGCAGTACTTC. Residues: CASSFTTGPYEQYF.

The rearrangement joins TRBV6-2 or TRBV6-3 to TRBJ1-6; D not certain. V was trimmed by 3 bases and J by 7 bases, leaving 13 bases between them. Germline values: CDR1 MNHEY, CDR2 SVGEGT. CDR3 length: 15 amino acids. The CDR3 DNA is TGTGCCAGCAGTTATGGATTCCCCCCGAATTCACCCCTCCACTTT. The encoded protein is CASSYGFPPNSPLHF.